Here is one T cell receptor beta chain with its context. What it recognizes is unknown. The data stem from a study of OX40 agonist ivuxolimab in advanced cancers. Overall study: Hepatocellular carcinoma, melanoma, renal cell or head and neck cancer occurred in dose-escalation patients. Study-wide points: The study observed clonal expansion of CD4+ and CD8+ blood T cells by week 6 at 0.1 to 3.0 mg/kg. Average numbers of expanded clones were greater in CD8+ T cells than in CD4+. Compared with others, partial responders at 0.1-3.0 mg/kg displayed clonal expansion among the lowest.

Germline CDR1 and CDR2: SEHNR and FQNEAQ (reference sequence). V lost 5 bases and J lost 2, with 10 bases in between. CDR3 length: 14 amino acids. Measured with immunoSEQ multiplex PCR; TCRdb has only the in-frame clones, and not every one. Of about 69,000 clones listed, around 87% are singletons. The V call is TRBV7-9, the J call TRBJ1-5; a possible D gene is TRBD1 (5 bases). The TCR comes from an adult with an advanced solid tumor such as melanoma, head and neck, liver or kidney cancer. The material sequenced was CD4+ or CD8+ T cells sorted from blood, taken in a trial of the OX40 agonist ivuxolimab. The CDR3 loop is CASSQGLGNQPQHF. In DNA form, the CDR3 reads TGTGCCAGCAGCCAGGGACTCGGCAATCAGCCCCAGCATTTT.